This T cell receptor beta chain stems from a study of blood T cells in healthy people across ages. Then a second PCR, running about 7 to 11 cycles, was carried out with a sample-barcoded 5' primer and a J-beta primer mix. A single record per CDR3 protein comes from TCRdb applying MiXCR to the 5' RACE reads. The sample records 650,000 to 1,000,000 distinct CDR3 sequences, around 36% being singletons. As regards this clonotype: The antigen is undetermined.

The germline CDR1 and CDR2 sequences are MNHEY and SMNVEV (reference sequence). There are 13 residues in the CDR3. V was clipped by 1 base and J by 5 bases, with 6 bases between them. Regarding the study as a whole: Per million T cells, the diversity of TCR beta decreased roughly linearly as age advanced.

V and J are TRBV27 and TRBJ1-5; the D is unclear. This TCR was sampled from a young man in good health. Source material: blood. The CDR3 is CASSLLGYQPQHF. The CDR3 DNA reads TGTGCCAGCAGTTTATTAGGGTATCAGCCCCAGCATTTT.